One T cell receptor (beta chain) is described in this entry. Its target is not known. The data are from a study of cytomegalovirus exposure and HLA in healthy donors. Study-wide results and limits: Immune exposure data for these donors was limited to CMV serostatus. The study carried out a later analysis of TCR beta sequences. It associated some 17,000 of them with specific HLA alleles at a false discovery rate of 0.05. With later analysis, a missense DCLRE1C variant became linked to TCR beta V- and J-gene trimming.

Unrecorded immune exposures were likely, despite nominal health at sampling. Per the germline V gene, CDR1 is SGHAT and CDR2 is FQNNGV. Trimming removed 0 bases from V and 3 bases from J, with 7 bases in between. CDR3 size: 14 residues. The PCR contained 60 Vbeta and 13 Jbeta primers. Generated by immunoSEQ multiplex PCR, the TCRdb table keeps only in-frame clones and is missing some. In the table there are about 130,000 clones, approximately 79% of which are singletons. The chain employs TRBV11-2 and TRBJ2-3, with no clear D. The sample taken for sequencing was PBMCs. This TCR came from a man aged 18 to 29 in good health and CMV-seropositive. The chain's CDR3 is CASSLDRLTDTQYF. The CDR3 DNA follows: TGTGCCAGCAGCTTAGACAGATTAACAGATACGCAGTATTTT.